The present T cell receptor (beta chain) was sequenced within a study of T cells after yellow fever vaccination. Study-level results: A large majority of primary-vaccination clones showed up again after the booster (approximately 96% CD4, around 85% CD8). Peak timing came faster in the weaker secondary response, day 5 versus 15. Researchers cautioned that FACS-sorted repertoires could harbor abundant clonotypes contaminating from the bulk population.

This clonotype was counted ten times or more. Its antigen is currently unknown. Trimming pared 5 bases from V and 9 bases from J, leaving 18 bases between. This CDR3 region has 14 residues. Per germline, CDR1 SGHDT and CDR2 YYEEEE. UMIs were added to TCR cDNA along with a universal primer site when it was made by 5'RACE template switching. Each CDR3 protein is one row after TCRdb ran MiXCR on the 5' RACE reads. The table has roughly 320,000 distinct CDR3 sequences, around 10% seen once; the top ten hold approximately 3.3%. Specimen: CD4+ T cells sorted from PBMCs, collected 45 days after the yellow fever booster vaccination. The origin of this receptor is a man between 18 and 29 years old who received the YFV17D yellow fever vaccine. V gene TRBV5-6 combines with J gene TRBJ2-1; TRBD2 might be the D (7 bases). CDR3 residues: CASRPSGGPSEQFF. The CDR3 nucleotides are TGTGCCAGCAGACCGTCGGGGGGCCCCAGTGAGCAGTTCTTC.